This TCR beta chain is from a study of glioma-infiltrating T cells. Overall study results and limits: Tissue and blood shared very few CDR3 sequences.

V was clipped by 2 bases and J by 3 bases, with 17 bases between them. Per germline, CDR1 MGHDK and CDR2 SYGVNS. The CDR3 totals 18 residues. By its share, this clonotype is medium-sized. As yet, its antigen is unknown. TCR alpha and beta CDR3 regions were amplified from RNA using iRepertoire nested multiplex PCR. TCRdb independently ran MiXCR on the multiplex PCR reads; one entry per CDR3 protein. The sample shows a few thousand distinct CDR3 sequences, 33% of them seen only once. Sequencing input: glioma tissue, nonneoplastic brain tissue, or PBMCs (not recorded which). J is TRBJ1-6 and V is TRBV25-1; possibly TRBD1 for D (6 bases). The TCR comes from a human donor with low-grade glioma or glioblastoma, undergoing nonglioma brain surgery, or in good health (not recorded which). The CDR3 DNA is TGTGCCAGCAGTGAACCCTACTGGACAGCGGGCTATAATTCACCCCTCCACTTT. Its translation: CASSEPYWTAGYNSPLHF.